Listed below are T cell receptor beta chains from one sample, sequenced in a study of T cell responses to AZD1222 COVID-19 vaccine. The protocol was immunoSEQ multiplex PCR, while the TCRdb copy is restricted to in-frame clones and leaves out a portion. The data hold 70,000 or so clones, with about nine tenths observed a single time. The source material was peripheral blood, sampled on day 0 of AZD1222 vaccination. The origin of the receptors is an adult in good health. Each CDR3 is given with its conserved first and last residue. The D gene is left open where the match is weak. Size is stated for part of the rows, as once, few or many counts, or as a class when the clone is expanded.

>-|-|TRBV7-2|TRBJ1-5
CASSTSGGTNQPQHF
TGTGCCAGCAGCACGTCCGGTGGGACTAATCAGCCCCAGCATTTT
>-|-|TRBV5-1|TRBJ2-1
CASSLAVGYNEQFF
TGCGCCAGCAGCTTGGCCGTGGGCTACAATGAGCAGTTCTTC
>-|-|TRBV6-1|TRBJ1-1
CASSEKGGTTEAFF
TGTGCCAGCAGTGAAAAGGGGGGGACCACTGAAGCTTTCTTT
>-|-|TRBV27|TRBJ1-1
CASSLNRNTEAFF
TGTGCCAGCAGTTTAAATCGGAACACTGAAGCTTTCTTT
>TRBD1|-|TRBV25-1|TRBJ1-6
CASRKTGTNSPLHF
TGTGCCAGCAGGAAGACAGGGACCAATTCACCCCTCCACTTT
>-|-|TRBV30|TRBJ2-7
CAWSVVYPGQYF
TGTGCCTGGAGTGTAGTCTATCCGGGGCAGTACTTC
>-|-|TRBV30|TRBJ2-1
CAWKALEGQNYNEQFF
TGTGCCTGGAAGGCTCTGGAAGGACAGAACTACAATGAGCAGTTCTTC
>TRBD1|-|TRBV18|TRBJ1-4
CASSSDREYLFF
TGTGCCAGCTCATCCGACAGGGAATATCTGTTTTTT
>-|-|TRBV10-3|TRBJ1-1
CAISGTGAAEAFF
TGTGCCATCAGTGGTACGGGGGCCGCTGAAGCTTTCTTT
>-|-|TRBV14|TRBJ1-3
CASSQVGVGNTIYF
TGTGCCAGCAGCCAAGTGGGGGTTGGAAACACCATATATTTT
>-|-|TRBV21-1|TRBJ1-5
CASSIASGTGVYSNQPQHF
TGTGCCAGCAGCATAGCATCCGGGACAGGAGTTTATAGCAATCAGCCCCAGCATTTT
>-|-|TRBV19|TRBJ1-2
CASSIDNPAGLSYGYTF
TGTGCCAGTAGTATAGATAACCCAGCAGGGCTAAGCTATGGCTACACCTTC
>-|-|TRBV4-3|TRBJ2-7
CASSGHLSYEQYF
TGCGCCAGCTCCGGTCATCTCTCCTACGAGCAGTACTTC
>-|-|TRBV27|TRBJ1-1
CASSTNLQWMNTEAFF
TGTGCCAGCAGTACCAACCTACAGTGGATGAACACTGAAGCTTTCTTT
>-|-|TRBV20-1|TRBJ2-5
CSARGYLRGETQYF
TGCAGTGCTCGTGGGTATCTTAGAGGAGAGACCCAGTACTTC
>-|-|TRBV4-2|TRBJ1-4
CASSQAGVANEKLFF
TGTGCCAGCAGCCAAGCGGGGGTGGCTAATGAAAAACTGTTTTTT
>-|-|TRBV7-3|TRBJ2-7
CASLTRGKYF
TGTGCCAGCTTGACTCGGGGTAAATACTTC
>TRBD2|-|TRBV11-3|TRBJ2-1
CASSLDSGGAVHNEQFF
TGTGCCAGCAGCTTAGATAGCGGGGGGGCTGTCCACAATGAGCAGTTCTTC
>TRBD1|few|TRBV9|TRBJ1-2
CASSIRQGDGYTF
TGTGCCAGCAGCATACGACAGGGTGACGGCTACACCTTC
>-|-|TRBV4-1|TRBJ2-5
CASSQGPGHMGETQYF
TGCGCCAGCAGCCAGGGACCGGGCCATATGGGGGAGACCCAGTACTTC
>TRBD1|-|TRBV3-1/TRBV3-2|TRBJ1-2
CASSHTGVAGYTF
TGTGCCAGCAGCCATACAGGGGTTGCTGGCTACACCTTC
>-|-|TRBV6-4|TRBJ2-2
CASSDSLRGASGELFF
TGTGCCAGCAGTGACTCACTTCGGGGGGCGTCCGGGGAGCTGTTTTTT